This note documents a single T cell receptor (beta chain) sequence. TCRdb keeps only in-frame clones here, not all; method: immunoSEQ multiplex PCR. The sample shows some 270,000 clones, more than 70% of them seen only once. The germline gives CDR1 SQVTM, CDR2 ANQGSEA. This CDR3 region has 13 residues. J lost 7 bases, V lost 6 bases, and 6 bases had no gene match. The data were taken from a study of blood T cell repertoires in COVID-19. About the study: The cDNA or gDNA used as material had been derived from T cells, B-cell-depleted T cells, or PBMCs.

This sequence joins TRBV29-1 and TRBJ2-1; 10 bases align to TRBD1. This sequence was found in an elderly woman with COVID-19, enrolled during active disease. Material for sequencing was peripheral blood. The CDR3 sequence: CSVRTGGGNEQFF. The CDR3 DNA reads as TGCAGCGTCCGGACAGGGGGAGGAAATGAGCAGTTCTTC.